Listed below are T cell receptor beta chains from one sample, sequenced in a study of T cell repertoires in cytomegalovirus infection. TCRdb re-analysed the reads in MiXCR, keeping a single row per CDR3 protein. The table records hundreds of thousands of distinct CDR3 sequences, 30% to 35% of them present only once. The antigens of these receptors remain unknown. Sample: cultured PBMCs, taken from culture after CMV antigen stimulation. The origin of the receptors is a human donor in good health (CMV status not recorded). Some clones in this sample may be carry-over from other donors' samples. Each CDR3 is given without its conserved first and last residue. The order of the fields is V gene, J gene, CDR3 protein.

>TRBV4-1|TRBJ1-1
ASSQDPGRVTEAF
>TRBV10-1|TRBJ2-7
ASSAIAGKSAYEQY
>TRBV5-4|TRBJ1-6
ASSLGHVVGTPLH
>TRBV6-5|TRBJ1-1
ASSYFDRGTEAF
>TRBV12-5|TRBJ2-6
ASGLGPGSGANVLT
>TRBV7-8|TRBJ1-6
ASSLRGRGDSPLH
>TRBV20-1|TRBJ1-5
SARAVQGGNQPQH
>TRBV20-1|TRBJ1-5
SARDQGTGGQPQH
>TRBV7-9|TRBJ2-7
ASRLSLDSYEQY
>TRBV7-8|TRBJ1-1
ASSPRTGSANTEAF
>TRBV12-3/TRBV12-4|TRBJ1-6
ASSQSLYSPLH
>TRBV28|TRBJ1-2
ASSLYGDGYT
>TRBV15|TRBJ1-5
ATSRPPGDGYQPQH
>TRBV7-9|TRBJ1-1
ASRSPGASAF
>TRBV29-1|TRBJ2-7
SVEGPENREQY
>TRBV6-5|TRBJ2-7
ASSSLVAGGTYEQY
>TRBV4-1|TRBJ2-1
ASSQAIRYSQDNEQF
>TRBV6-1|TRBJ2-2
ASSHLAGGPATGELF
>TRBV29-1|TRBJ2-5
SADGRVGEETQY
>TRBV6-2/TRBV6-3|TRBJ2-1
ASSYRASGITGEQF
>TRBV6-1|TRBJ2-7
ASTQGPGYYEQY
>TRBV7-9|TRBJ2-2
ASSLRQDLTGELF
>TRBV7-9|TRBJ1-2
ASSLAGGGLVHGYT
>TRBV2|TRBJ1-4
ASRLQATNEKLF
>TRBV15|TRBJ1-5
ATSNGVLRQPQH
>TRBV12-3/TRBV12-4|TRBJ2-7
ASRRTTSGSLEDEQY
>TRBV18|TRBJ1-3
ASSPSRDFSGNTIY
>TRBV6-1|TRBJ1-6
ASGRGLDHQNSPLH
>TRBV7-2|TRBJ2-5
ASSFGQSFQETQY
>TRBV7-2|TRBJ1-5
ASSLDANQPQH
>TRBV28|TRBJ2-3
ASSLFSGAMSDTQY
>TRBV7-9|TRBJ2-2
ASTPTYGTGELF
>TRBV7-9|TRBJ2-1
ASSPVIAGGLVNEQF
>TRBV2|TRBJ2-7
ASIPQDKSYEQY
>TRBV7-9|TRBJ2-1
ASSWTGVNEQF
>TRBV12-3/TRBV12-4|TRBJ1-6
ASSLAPGANSPLH
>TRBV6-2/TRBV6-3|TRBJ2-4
ASSYSIAGAKNIQY
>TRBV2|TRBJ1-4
ASTKPGQGRKLF
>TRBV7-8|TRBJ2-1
ASSLARGHYNEQF
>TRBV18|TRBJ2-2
ASSPSTGVSGELF
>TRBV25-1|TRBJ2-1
ASSESPAVDEQF
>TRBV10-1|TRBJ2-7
ASSTEYEQY
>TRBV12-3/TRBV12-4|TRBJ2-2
ASSFPTRELF
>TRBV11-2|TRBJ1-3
ASSPEGVSGNTIY
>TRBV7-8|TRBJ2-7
ASSPGFGARYEQY